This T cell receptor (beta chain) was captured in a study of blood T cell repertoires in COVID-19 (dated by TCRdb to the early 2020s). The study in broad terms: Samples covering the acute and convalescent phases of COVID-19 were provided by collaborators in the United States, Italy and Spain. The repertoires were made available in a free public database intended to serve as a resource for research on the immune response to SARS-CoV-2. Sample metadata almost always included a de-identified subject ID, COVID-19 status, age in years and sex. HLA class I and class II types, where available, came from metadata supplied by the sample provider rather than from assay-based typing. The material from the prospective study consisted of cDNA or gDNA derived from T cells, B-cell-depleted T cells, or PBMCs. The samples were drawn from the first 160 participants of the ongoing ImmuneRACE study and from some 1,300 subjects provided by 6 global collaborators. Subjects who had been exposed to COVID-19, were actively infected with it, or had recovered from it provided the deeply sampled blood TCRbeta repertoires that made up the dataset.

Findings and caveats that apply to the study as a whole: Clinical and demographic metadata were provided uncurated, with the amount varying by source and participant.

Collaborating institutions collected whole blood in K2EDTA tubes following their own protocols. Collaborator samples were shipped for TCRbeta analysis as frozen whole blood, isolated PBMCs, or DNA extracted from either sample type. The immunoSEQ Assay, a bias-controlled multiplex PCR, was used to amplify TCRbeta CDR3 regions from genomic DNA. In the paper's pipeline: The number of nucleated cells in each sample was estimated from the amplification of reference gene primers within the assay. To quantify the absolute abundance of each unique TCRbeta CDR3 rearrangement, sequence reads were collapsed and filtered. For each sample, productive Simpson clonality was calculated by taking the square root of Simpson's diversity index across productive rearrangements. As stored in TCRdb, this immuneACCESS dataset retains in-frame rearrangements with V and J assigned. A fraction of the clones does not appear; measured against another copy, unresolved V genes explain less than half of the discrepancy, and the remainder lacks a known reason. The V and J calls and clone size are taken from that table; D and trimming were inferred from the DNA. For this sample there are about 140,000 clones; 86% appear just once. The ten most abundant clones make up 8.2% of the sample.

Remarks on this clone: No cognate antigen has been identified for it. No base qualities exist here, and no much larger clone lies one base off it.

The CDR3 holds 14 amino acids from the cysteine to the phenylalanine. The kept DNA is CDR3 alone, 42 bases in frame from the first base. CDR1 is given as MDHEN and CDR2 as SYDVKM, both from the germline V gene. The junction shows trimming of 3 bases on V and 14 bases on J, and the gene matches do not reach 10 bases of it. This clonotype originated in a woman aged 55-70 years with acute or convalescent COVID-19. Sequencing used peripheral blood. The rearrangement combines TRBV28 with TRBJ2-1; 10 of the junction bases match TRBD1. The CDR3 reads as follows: CASSFRDRGRREFF. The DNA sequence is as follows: TGTGCCAGCAGTTTCCGGGACAGGGGCCGCCGGGAGTTCTTC.